The 28 T cell receptor beta chains in this list originate from one sample, sequenced in a study of CD8+CD57+ T cells in acquired aplastic anemia. Selection for sequencing was limited to patients who had shown CD8+CD57+ cell expansion by flow cytometry. Genomic DNA acted as the template from which TCR beta VDJ combination and CDR3 sequence profiling were carried out. TCRdb called the reads again in MiXCR, with one record for every CDR3 protein. The repertoire has approximately 200,000 distinct CDR3 sequences, about half of them found once; the top ten carry about 20%. Input material: sorted CD4+, CD8+, or CD8+CD57+ T cells (not recorded which) from PBMCs. The origin of the receptors is a human donor with aplastic anemia.

This chain links TRBV30 with TRBJ2-1; D might be TRBD2 (6 bases). CDR1 and CDR2 from the germline V gene are GTSNPN and SVGIG (reference sequence). The CDR3 covers 15 residues. Trimming took off 1 base at V and 9 bases at J, with 19 bases between the two ends. CDR3: CAWSALSGPPFEQFF. In nucleotides, the CDR3 is TGTGCCTGGAGTGCACTTAGCGGACCCCCATTTGAGCAGTTCTTC.

This clonotype was recorded many times. The chain combines TRBV20-1 with TRBJ1-6; possible D gene TRBD1, 5 bases. This CDR3 comprises 16 residues. V gave up 8 bases and J gave up 0 bases, with 17 bases separating them. The germline V gene encodes CDR1 DFQATT and CDR2 SNEGSKA (reference sequence). Here the CDR3 reads CSTVAAGSSYNSPLHF. The CDR3 DNA follows: TGCAGTACGGTGGCGGCAGGGAGCTCCTATAATTCACCCCTCCACTTT.

The V and J genes are TRBV7-9 and TRBJ2-3; TRBD2 aligns across 8 bases. This CDR3 has 17 residues. V dropped 5 bases and J dropped 4; count of bases not matched to a gene: 14. Germline V lookup: CDR1 SEHNR, CDR2 FQNEAQ (reference sequence). CDR3 bases: TGTGCCAGCAGCCCTCAGACTAGCGATTGGGGTCCAGATACGCAGTATTTT. Encoded protein: CASSPQTSDWGPDTQYF.

The chain joins TRBV12-3 or TRBV12-4 to TRBJ2-1; 7 nucleotides align to TRBD2. The V segment lost 2 bases and the J segment 3 bases; nucleotides outside the gene matches: 7. The CDR3 totals 16 residues. CDR3 nucleotides: TGTGCCAGCAGTTTAAGCGGGGACTATGGCTACAATGAGCAGTTCTTC. This gives the protein CASSLSGDYGYNEQFF.

This clonotype was seen repeatedly, ten times or more. The chain is built from TRBV2 and TRBJ1-5; D is ambiguous. V was shortened by 3 bases and J by 7 bases, with 10 bases between the two germline ends. This CDR3 has 13 residues. Looked up from germline, CDR1 is SNHLY and CDR2 is FYNNEI. This chain's CDR3 is CASSDIANQPQHF. In DNA, the CDR3 is TGTGCCAGCAGTGATATAGCCAACCAGCCCCAGCATTTT.

As regards this clonotype: This may arise from a read error, as a much more abundant clone is one base away. This CDR3 is missing its conserved last phenylalanine or tryptophan, likely due to a read error. This chain connects TRBV5-1 to TRBJ2-1; 9 bases are shared with TRBD1. The trim removed 4 bases at V and 6 bases at J, leaving 11 bases unmatched. CDR3 length: 16 amino acids. Germline-derived CDR1 and CDR2 are SGHRS and YFSETQ. In DNA, the CDR3 is TGCGCCAGCAGCCCGGAACCGGGACAGGGCTCCAATGAGCAGTTCCTC. Its translation is CASSPEPGQGSNEQFL.

This clonotype was seen many times. The chain has TRBV20-1 and TRBJ1-3; D is unclear. The CDR3 contains 15 residues. Germline CDR1 and CDR2: DFQATT and SNEGSKA (reference sequence). Trimming removed 6 bases from V and 0 bases from J, with 15 bases in between. CDR3 residues: CSAPITATSGNTIYF. CDR3 bases: TGCAGTGCCCCCATTACGGCAACCTCTGGAAACACCATATATTTT.

This clonotype was counted once. It is likely a read error, because the conserved phenylalanine at the end of the CDR3 is missing. The DNA is left out, because the CDR3 cannot be placed on it with certainty; the CDR3 is given as TCRdb lists it. The chain has TRBV4-3 and TRBJ1-1; the table names TRBD1, a call not compared with the DNA. Germline V lookup: CDR1 LGHNA, CDR2 YSLEER. The CDR3 spans 8 residues, counting both ends. The CDR3 here is CASSQDRV.

This clonotype was recorded many times. The chain employs TRBV12-3 or TRBV12-4 and TRBJ1-4; D is uncertain. The CDR3 is made up of 14 amino acids. Trimming cost V 6 bases and J 8 bases, with 16 bases left between them. The CDR3, as DNA: TGTGCCAGCAGCAAGCGCGTCGGGGAAGAAAAACTGTTTTTT. Translation: CASSKRVGEEKLFF.

V gene TRBV20-1 combines with J gene TRBJ1-6; D possibly corresponds to TRBD1 (5 bases). From germline, CDR1 is DFQATT and CDR2 SNEGSKA (reference sequence). The ends were cut back, 0 bases at V and 10 bases at J, with 19 bases in the middle. There are 16 residues in the CDR3. This chain's CDR3 is CSARDAGVLGGSPLHF. The CDR3 DNA reads TGCAGTGCTAGAGATGCCGGGGTCTTGGGGGGATCACCCCTCCACTTT.

For this clonotype: The junction shows a germline mismatch at one end, possibly a read error. The J gene is TRBJ1-2, the V gene TRBV10-1; D unclear. The V gene's germline CDR1 is WNHNN and CDR2 SYGVQD (reference sequence). This CDR3 has 21 residues. CDR3 sequence: CAISVPFRVAIFLCANYGYTF. DNA of the CDR3: TGTGCCATCAGTGTCCCTTTTAGAGTGGCTATATTCTTATGTGCTAACTATGGCTACACCTTC.

There are many counts of this clonotype. This chain uses TRBV2 with TRBJ1-5; D ambiguous. The germline CDR1 and CDR2 sequences are SNHLY and FYNNEI. V was pared by 10 bases and J by 0 bases, with 10 bases between. The CDR3 contains 13 residues. In DNA form, the CDR3 reads TGTGCCACCGCAGAGTATAGCAATCAGCCCCAGCATTTT. Amino acid sequence: CATAEYSNQPQHF.

This clonotype has ten or more counts. The J gene is TRBJ2-5, the V gene TRBV5-1, with D tentatively TRBD2 (6 bases). V was cut by 0 bases and J by 0 bases, with 15 bases left in between. The germline V gene has CDR1 SGHRS and CDR2 YFSETQ. The CDR3 loop spans 17 amino acids. Written as DNA, the CDR3 is TGCGCCAGCAGCTTGGCCCTGGCGGGGAGGTACCAAGAGACCCAGTACTTC. Translating gives CASSLALAGRYQETQYF.

This clonotype was counted at least ten times. The J gene is TRBJ1-5, the V gene TRBV12-3 or TRBV12-4, with 7 bases identical to TRBD1. V shed 5 bases and J 7 bases; nucleotides not matched to a gene: 8. The CDR3 contains 14 residues. CDR3 nucleotide sequence: TGTGCCAGCAGTATCGCCGTGACAGGGCAGCCCCAGCATTTT. Amino acid sequence: CASSIAVTGQPQHF.

Of note for this clonotype: As the CDR3 is not closed by the conserved phenylalanine or tryptophan, this likely results from a read error. This chain uses TRBV20-1 with TRBJ1-6, with D possibly TRBD1 on 6 matching bases. The V gene's germline CDR1 is DFQATT and CDR2 SNEGSKA (reference sequence). The V end was cut by 3 bases, the J end by 7 bases, with 16 bases between. The CDR3 is 15 amino acids. Here the CDR3 DNA reads TGCAGTGCTAGGGACAGCAAGATAACCAATTCACCCCTCCACTCT. It codes for CSARDSKITNSPLHS.

The chain recombines TRBV9 with TRBJ1-4; TRBD1 aligns across 8 bases. With 3 bases clipped from V and 4 bases from J, the junction kept 11 bases outside the gene matches. The germline CDR1 and CDR2 sequences are SGDLS and YYNGEE. This CDR3 comprises 17 residues. DNA of the CDR3: TGTGCCAGCAGCGCAAGGACAGGGATGTTGGATAATGAAAAACTGTTTTTT. As protein: CASSARTGMLDNEKLFF.

This clonotype was observed at least ten times. V gene TRBV7-2 combines with J gene TRBJ1-3; D unclear. The V end was cut by 3 bases, the J end by 7 bases, with 10 bases between. The CDR3 runs to 13 residues. Germline V lookup: CDR1 SGHTA, CDR2 FQGNSA. CDR3 bases: TGTGCCAGCAGCTTGGCATCAGGCAACACCATATATTTT. This encodes CASSLASGNTIYF.

The gene calls are TRBV12-3 or TRBV12-4 and TRBJ1-4, with TRBD1 matching 8 bases. This CDR3 region has 14 residues. Trimming cost V 5 bases and J 9 bases; bases outside gene matches: 8. CDR3 DNA: TGTGCCAGCAGTCAACAGGGGGGGTTTCAAAAACTGTTTTTT. It encodes CASSQQGGFQKLFF.

This clonotype was recorded once. The rearrangement links TRBV6-2 or TRBV6-3 to TRBJ1-3, with D possibly being TRBD1 (5 bases). Germline loops: CDR1 MNHEY, CDR2 SVGEGT. The CDR3 contains 16 residues. With 1 base removed from V and 2 bases from J, the gap between germline ends came to 12 bases. CDR3 coding DNA: TGTGCCAGCAGTTACTTGGGGGAAGTTACTGGAAACACCATATATTTT. This sequence encodes CASSYLGEVTGNTIYF.

This clonotype has a handful of counts. A junction boundary mismatches the germline segment, possibly from a read error. CDR3 bases: TGTGCCATCGGTGACTCAAATCGGTATGACTACACCTTC. Translating it yields CAIGDSNRYDYTF. The gene calls are TRBV10-3 and TRBJ1-2; D is uncertain. Germline assignment: CDR1 ENHRY and CDR2 SYGVKD. The CDR3 is 13 residues long.

The chain recombines TRBV7-3 with TRBJ2-2; the D is unclear. The length of the CDR3 is 13 residues. Germline lookup yields CDR1 SGHTA and CDR2 FQGTGA. Trimming cost V 3 bases and J 5 bases, with 7 bases left between them. The CDR3 nucleotides are TGTGCCAGCAGCTTGGGAATTACCGGGGAGCTGTTTTTT. It translates to CASSLGITGELFF.

V gene TRBV7-8 combines with J gene TRBJ2-7; D gene unclear. Trimming pared 6 bases from V and 5 bases from J, leaving 17 bases between. The CDR3 is 14 amino acids. Per germline, CDR1 SGHVS and CDR2 FQNEAQ. CDR3 residues: CASSRLGSSDEQYF. The CDR3 DNA follows: TGTGCCAGCAGTAGGTTGGGGTCTTCAGACGAGCAGTACTTC.

In this sample, this clonotype turned up many times. This chain joins TRBV19 and TRBJ2-3; D gene unclear. The germline V gene has CDR1 LNHDA and CDR2 SQIVND (reference sequence). CDR3 length equals 13 residues. Deletions cut 6 bases from V and 0 bases from J, with 7 bases between. The CDR3 coding sequence is TGTGCCAGTAGCGTGGGTAGCACAGATACGCAGTATTTT. It specifies CASSVGSTDTQYF.

A note on this clonotype: Germline is not matched at one junction end, which may reflect a read error. The DNA of the CDR3 is TGTGCCAGCAGTTCGGACAGGGGGCATAACGAGCAGTACTTC. Its protein is CASSSDRGHNEQYF. The V and J genes are TRBV10-3 and TRBJ2-7, with 11 bases fitting TRBD1. From germline, CDR1 is ENHRY and CDR2 SYGVKD. The CDR3 sequence is 14 residues long.

This clonotype was detected only a few times. The chain joins TRBV7-9 to TRBJ1-3, with D possibly TRBD1 on 6 matching bases. Germline CDR1 reads SEHNR; CDR2 reads FQNEAQ (reference sequence). There are 13 residues in the CDR3. The V end lost 1 base, the J end lost 7 bases, and 8 bases lay between the germline ends. The CDR3 protein is CASSLGQGNTIYF. CDR3 nucleotides: TGTGCCAGCAGCTTAGGTCAGGGGAACACCATATATTTT.

The chain recombines TRBV19 with TRBJ2-7; 12 nucleotides agree with TRBD1. V was clipped by 6 bases and J by 5 bases; unmatched bases: 8. The CDR3 has 15 amino acids. Germline CDR1 LNHDA, CDR2 SQIVND (reference sequence). This CDR3 reads CASRRGQGASHEQYF. The CDR3 coding sequence is TGTGCCAGTAGGCGGGGACAGGGGGCTAGCCACGAGCAGTACTTC.

This clonotype was counted between two and nine times. This may be a read error: a much more frequent sequence differs by one nucleotide. The CDR3 does not end in the conserved phenylalanine or tryptophan, so this is likely a read error. This chain uses TRBV19 with TRBJ2-2; perhaps TRBD1 as D (5 bases). The germline V gene encodes CDR1 LNHDA and CDR2 SQIVND (reference sequence). The germline V and J ends were trimmed by 3 bases and 0 bases, with 8 bases remaining between them. The CDR3 extends over 15 amino acids. In nucleotides, the CDR3 is TGTGCCAGTAGTATCCAGGGCACGAACACCGGGGAGCTGTTTCTT. This sequence encodes CASSIQGTNTGELFL.

This clonotype was picked up one time. Germline and junction disagree at one end, which may indicate a read error. This chain connects TRBV2 to TRBJ1-1; D is uncertain. The CDR3 length is 17 residues. The germline V gene has CDR1 SNHLY and CDR2 FYNNEI. The CDR3 nucleotides read TGTGCCAGCTCCCGGCCCAGTTTAAAGGCCTTCAACACTGAGGCTTTCTTT. Its translation: CASSRPSLKAFNTEAFF. Using reference TRBV2 and TRBJ1-1 for the parts outside the CDR3, the full variable domain is EPEVTQTPSHQVTQMGQEVILRCVPISNHLYFYWYRQILGQKVEFLVSFYNNEISEKSEIFDDQFSVERPDGSNFTLKIRSTKLEDSAMYFCASSRPSLKAFNTEAFFGQGTRLTVV.